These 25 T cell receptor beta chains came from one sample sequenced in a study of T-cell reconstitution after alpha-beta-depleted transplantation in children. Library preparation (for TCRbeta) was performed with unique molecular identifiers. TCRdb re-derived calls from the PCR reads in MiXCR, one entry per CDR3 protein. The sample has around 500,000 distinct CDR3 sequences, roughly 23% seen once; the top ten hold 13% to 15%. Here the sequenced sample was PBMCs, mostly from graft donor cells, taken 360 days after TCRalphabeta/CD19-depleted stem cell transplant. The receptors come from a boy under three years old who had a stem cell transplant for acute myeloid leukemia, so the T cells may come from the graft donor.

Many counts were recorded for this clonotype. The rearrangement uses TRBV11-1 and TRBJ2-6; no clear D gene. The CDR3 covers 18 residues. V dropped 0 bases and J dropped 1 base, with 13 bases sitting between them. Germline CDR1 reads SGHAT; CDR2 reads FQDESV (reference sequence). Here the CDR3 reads CASSLALAIKSGANVLTF. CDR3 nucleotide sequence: TGTGCCAGCAGCTTAGCGTTGGCCATTAAATCTGGGGCCAACGTCCTGACTTTC.

CDR3 residues: CSARVTRETVGYGYTF. In DNA form, the CDR3 reads TGCAGTGCTAGAGTAACGAGGGAAACGGTGGGCTATGGCTACACCTTC. The gene calls are TRBV20-1 and TRBJ1-2; D gene uncertain. Germline lookup yields CDR1 DFQATT and CDR2 SNEGSKA (reference sequence). The CDR3 is 16 amino acids. V lost 1 base to trimming and J lost 4 bases, with 19 bases between them.

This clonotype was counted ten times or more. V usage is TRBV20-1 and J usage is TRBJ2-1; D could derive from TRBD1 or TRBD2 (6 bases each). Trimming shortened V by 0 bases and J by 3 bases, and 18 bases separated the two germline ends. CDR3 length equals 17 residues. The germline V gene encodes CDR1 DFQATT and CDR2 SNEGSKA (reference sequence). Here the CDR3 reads CSARDRGVAAYYNEQFF. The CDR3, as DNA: TGCAGTGCTAGAGATAGGGGGGTGGCTGCCTACTACAATGAGCAGTTCTTC.

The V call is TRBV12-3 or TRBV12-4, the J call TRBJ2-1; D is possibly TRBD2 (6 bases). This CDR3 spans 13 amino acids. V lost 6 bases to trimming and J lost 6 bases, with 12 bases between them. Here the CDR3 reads CASSPGLGNEQFF. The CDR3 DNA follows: TGTGCCAGCAGCCCGGGACTCGGCAATGAGCAGTTCTTC.

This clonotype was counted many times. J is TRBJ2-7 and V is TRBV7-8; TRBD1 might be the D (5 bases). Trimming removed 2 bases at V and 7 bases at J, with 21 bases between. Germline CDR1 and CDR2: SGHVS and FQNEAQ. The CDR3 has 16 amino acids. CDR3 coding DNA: TGTGCCAGCAGCTTAATCTGGCCAGGGTGGGATCTAGAGCAGTACTTC. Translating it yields CASSLIWPGWDLEQYF.

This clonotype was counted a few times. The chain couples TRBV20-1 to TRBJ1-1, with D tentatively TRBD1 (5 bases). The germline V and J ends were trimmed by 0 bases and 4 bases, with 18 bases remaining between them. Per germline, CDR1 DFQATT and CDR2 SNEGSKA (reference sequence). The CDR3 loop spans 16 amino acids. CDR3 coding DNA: TGCAGTGCTAGAGATTCCGGGGTTCGTGGGGGCACTGAAGCTTTCTTT. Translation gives CSARDSGVRGGTEAFF.

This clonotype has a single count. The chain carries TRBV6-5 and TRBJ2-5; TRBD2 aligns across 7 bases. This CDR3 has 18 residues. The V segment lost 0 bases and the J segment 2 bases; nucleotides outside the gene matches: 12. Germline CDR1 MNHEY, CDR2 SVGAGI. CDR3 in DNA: TGTGCCAGCAGTTACTCTTATTGGTATCGGGACTATCAAGAGACCCAGTACTTC. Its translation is CASSYSYWYRDYQETQYF.

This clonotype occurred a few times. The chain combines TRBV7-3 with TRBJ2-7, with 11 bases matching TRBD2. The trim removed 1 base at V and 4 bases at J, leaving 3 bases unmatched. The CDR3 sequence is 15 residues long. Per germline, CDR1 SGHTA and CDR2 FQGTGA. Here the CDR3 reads CASSLSSGGAYEQYF. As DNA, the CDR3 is TGTGCCAGCAGCTTAAGTAGCGGGGGGGCGTACGAGCAGTACTTC.

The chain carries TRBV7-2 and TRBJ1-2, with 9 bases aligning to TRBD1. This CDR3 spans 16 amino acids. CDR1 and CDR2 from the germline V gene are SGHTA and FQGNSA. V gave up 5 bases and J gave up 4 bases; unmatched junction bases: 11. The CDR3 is CASSRRVDRGAYGYTF. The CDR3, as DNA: TGTGCCAGCAGCCGCCGGGTGGACAGGGGAGCCTATGGCTACACCTTC.

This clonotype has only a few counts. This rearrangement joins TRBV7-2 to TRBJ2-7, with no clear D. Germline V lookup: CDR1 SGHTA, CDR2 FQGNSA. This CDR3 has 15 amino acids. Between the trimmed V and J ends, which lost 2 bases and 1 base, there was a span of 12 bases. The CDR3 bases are TGTGCCAGCAGCTTAAGTGGGGTCCGGTCCTACGAGCAGTACTTC. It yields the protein CASSLSGVRSYEQYF.

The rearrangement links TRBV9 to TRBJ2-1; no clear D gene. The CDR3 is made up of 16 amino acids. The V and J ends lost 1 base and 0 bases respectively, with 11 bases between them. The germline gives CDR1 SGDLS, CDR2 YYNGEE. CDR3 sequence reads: CASSVRGESSYNEQFF. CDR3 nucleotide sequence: TGTGCCAGCAGCGTACGTGGAGAGAGCTCCTACAATGAGCAGTTCTTC.

The CDR3 coding sequence is TGCGCCAGCAGCTCTAATCGACAGGGGGCCACCGGGGAGCTGTTTTTT. This encodes CASSSNRQGATGELFF. The rearrangement joins TRBV5-1 to TRBJ2-2, with TRBD1 identical over 10 bases. The CDR3 contains 16 residues. After removal of 3 bases from V and 4 bases from J, the junction contained 6 bases not matched to a gene. The V gene's germline CDR1 is SGHRS and CDR2 YFSETQ.

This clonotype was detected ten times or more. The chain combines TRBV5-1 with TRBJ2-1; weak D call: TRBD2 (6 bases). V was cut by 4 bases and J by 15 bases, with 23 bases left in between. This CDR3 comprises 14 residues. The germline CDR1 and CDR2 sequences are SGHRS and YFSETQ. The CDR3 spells CASSAGGAGIRGFF. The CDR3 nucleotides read TGCGCCAGCAGCGCCGGGGGAGCCGGGATTAGAGGGTTCTTC.

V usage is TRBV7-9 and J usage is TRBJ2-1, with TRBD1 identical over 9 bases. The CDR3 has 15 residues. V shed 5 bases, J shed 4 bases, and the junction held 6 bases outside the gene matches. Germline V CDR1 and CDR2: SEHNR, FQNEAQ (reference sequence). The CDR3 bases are TGTGCCAGCAGCACCGGGACAGGGCGTTACAATGAGCAGTTCTTC. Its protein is CASSTGTGRYNEQFF.

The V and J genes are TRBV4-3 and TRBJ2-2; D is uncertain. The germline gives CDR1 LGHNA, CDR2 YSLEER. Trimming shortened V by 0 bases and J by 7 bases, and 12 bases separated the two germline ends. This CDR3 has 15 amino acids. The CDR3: CASSQDLVSVGELFF. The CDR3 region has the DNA TGCGCCAGCAGCCAAGATCTGGTATCGGTCGGGGAGCTGTTTTTT.

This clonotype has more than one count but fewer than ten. CDR3 sequence: CSGKGQAATEAFF. As DNA, the CDR3 is TGCAGCGGGAAGGGACAGGCCGCCACTGAAGCTTTCTTT. The genes are TRBV29-1 and TRBJ1-1; 8 nucleotides align to TRBD1. CDR1 is SQVTM and CDR2 is ANQGSEA in the germline V gene. J gave up 4 bases and V 7 bases, and 8 bases lay outside the gene matches. This CDR3 region has 13 residues.

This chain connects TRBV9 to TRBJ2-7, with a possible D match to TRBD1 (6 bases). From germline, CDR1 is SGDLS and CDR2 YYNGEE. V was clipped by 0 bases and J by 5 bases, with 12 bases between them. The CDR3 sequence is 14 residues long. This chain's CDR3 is CASSVGQVTNEQYF. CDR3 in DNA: TGTGCCAGCAGCGTAGGACAGGTAACGAACGAGCAGTACTTC.

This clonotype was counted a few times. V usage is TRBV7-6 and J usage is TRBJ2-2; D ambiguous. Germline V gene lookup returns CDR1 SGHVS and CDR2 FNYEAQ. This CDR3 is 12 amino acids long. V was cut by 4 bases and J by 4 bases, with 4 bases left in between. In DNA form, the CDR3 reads TGTGCCAGCAGCTACCCCACCGGGGAGCTGTTTTTT. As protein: CASSYPTGELFF.

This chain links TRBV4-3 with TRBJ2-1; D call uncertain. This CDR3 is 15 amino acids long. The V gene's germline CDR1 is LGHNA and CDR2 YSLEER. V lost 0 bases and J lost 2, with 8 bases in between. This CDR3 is CASSQEPGPYNEQFF. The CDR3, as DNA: TGCGCCAGCAGCCAAGAGCCAGGACCCTACAATGAGCAGTTCTTC.

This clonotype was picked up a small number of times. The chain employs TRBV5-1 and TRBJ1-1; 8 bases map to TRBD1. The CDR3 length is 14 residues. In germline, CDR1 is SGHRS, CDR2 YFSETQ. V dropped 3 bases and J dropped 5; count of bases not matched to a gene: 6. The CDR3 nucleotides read TGCGCCAGCAGCTACGGACAGGGAGAGACTGAAGCTTTCTTT. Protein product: CASSYGQGETEAFF.

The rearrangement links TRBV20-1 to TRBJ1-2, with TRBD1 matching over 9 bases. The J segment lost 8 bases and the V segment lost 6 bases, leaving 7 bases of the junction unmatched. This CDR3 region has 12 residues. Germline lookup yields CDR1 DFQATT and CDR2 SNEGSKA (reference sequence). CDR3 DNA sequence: TGCAGTGCCTACACAGGGGGCGACGGCTACACCTTC. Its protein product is CSAYTGGDGYTF.

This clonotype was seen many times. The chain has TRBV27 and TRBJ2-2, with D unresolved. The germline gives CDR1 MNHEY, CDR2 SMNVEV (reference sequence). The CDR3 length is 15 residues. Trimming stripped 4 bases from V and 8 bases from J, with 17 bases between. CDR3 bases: TGTGCCAGCAGTTCTACTCGGTCCGGTCGGGGGGAGCTGTTTTTT. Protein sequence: CASSSTRSGRGELFF.

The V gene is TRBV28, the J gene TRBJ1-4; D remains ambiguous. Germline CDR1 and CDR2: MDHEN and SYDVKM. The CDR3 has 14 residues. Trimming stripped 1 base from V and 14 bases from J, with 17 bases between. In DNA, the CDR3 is TGTGCCAGCAGTTTATCTTATCGGGCGGGTGGGCTGTTTTTT. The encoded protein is CASSLSYRAGGLFF.

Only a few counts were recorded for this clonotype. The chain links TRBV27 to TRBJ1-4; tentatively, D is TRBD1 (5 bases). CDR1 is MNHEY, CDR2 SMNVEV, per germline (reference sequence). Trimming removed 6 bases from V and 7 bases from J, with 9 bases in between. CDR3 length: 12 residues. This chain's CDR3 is CASSSGFEKLFF. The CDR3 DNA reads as TGTGCCAGCAGCTCAGGGTTTGAAAAACTGTTTTTT.

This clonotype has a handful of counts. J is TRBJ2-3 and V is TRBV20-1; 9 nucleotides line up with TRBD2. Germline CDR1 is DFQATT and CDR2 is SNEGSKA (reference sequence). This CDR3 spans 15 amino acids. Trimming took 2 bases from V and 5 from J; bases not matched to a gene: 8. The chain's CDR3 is CSARTSSGVGDTQYF. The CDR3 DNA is TGCAGTGCTAGAACCTCTAGCGGGGTCGGAGATACGCAGTATTTT.